The next 22 T cell receptor beta chains were all read from a single sample in a study of metastatic and nonmetastatic thyroid tumors. TCRdb re-called clones via MiXCR from the PCR reads. The sample holds about 24,000 clones, roughly 19% seen once. No treatment had been given to any patient before thyroid surgery. The specimen sequenced was blood. The receptors stem from a male donor with papillary thyroid cancer or a benign thyroid nodule (not recorded which). Some clones in this sample may be carry-over from other donors' samples.

CDR3 coding DNA: TGTGCCAGCAGCTCCAAGTCAGTAGACGAGCAGTACTTC. It encodes CASSSKSVDEQYF. V usage is TRBV11-3 and J usage is TRBJ2-7; D is unresolved. V gave up 4 bases and J gave up 5 bases, with 12 bases separating them. From germline, CDR1 is SGHNT and CDR2 YENEEA. The CDR3 sequence is 13 residues long.

In its sample, this clone was seen many times. The chain links TRBV11-2 to TRBJ2-7; maybe TRBD2 (6 bases). Germline-derived CDR1 and CDR2 are SGHAT and FQNNGV. Trimming removed 4 bases at V and 9 bases at J, with 13 bases between. The CDR3 loop spans 12 amino acids. In DNA form, the CDR3 reads TGTGCCAGCAGCTACTCGGGGGTAGGGCAGTACTTC. It yields the protein CASSYSGVGQYF.

This clone appeared a few times. In DNA, the CDR3 is TGTGCCAGCAGTCCCCGCGACCATGGCTACACCTTC. Translating it yields CASSPRDHGYTF. The chain carries TRBV6-2 or TRBV6-3 and TRBJ1-2; D remains ambiguous. Trimming left V 5 bases short and J 6 bases short, with 10 bases between. The CDR3 spans 12 residues. The V gene's germline CDR1 is MNHEY and CDR2 SVGEGT.

J is TRBJ2-7 and V is TRBV7-6; 7 bases fit TRBD1. CDR1 and CDR2 from the germline V gene are SGHVS and FNYEAQ. CDR3 length equals 14 residues. The V gene end was trimmed by 4 bases and the J gene end by 8 bases; junction bases not matched to a gene: 11. As DNA, the CDR3 is TGTGCCAGCAGCTGGGACAGTTCCTCTACGAAGCAGTACTTC. It encodes CASSWDSSSTKQYF.

By its share, this clone is medium-sized. The sample carries other DNA sequences with the same CDR3. The chain joins TRBV6-4 to TRBJ2-3; D possibly corresponds to TRBD1 (5 bases). Trimming took 3 bases from V and 2 from J, leaving 9 bases between them. Germline assignment: CDR1 MRHNA and CDR2 SNTAGT. The CDR3 is made up of 14 amino acids. In DNA, the CDR3 is TGTGCCAGCAGTGAAGGGGTGTACACAGATACGCAGTATTTT. This gives the protein CASSEGVYTDTQYF.

This clone was detected ten times or more. Other nucleotide sequences from this sample produce the same CDR3. The chain combines TRBV12-3 or TRBV12-4 with TRBJ1-3; no clear D gene. The CDR3 is 13 residues long. V was cut by 7 bases and J by 2 bases, with 9 bases left in between. This CDR3 reads CASTDAPGNTIYF. The CDR3 nucleotides read TGTGCCAGCACGGACGCTCCTGGAAACACCATATATTTT.

This clone was found many times. This chain links TRBV11-2 with TRBJ1-6, with D possibly TRBD1 on 6 matching bases. Trimming removed 2 bases at V and 1 base at J, with 6 bases between. Germline V gives CDR1 SGHAT, CDR2 FQNNGV. The CDR3 length is 15 residues. CDR3 DNA sequence: TGTGCCAGCAGCTTAACAGGGTCCTATAATTCACCCCTCCACTTT. It is translated as CASSLTGSYNSPLHF.

Within the sample, this clone is medium-sized (0.01 to 0.1%). The chain couples TRBV6-1 to TRBJ2-5, with 7 bases that match TRBD2. This CDR3 has 16 amino acids. Germline CDR1 and CDR2: MNHNS and SASEGT. J gave up 4 bases and V 7 bases, and 15 bases lay outside the gene matches. The CDR3 DNA follows: TGTGCCAGCACGGCGATCGGGAGGTCCCTTCCAGAGACCCAGTACTTC. Residues: CASTAIGRSLPETQYF.

The sample holds many counts of this clone. This rearrangement joins TRBV30 to TRBJ2-1; 7 nucleotides agree with TRBD1. The ends lost 0 bases at V and 7 bases at J; junction bases unmatched: 9. The CDR3 length is 15 residues. The germline gives CDR1 GTSNPN, CDR2 SVGIG (reference sequence). This CDR3 reads CAWSVPDRASNEQFF. CDR3 bases: TGTGCCTGGAGTGTACCCGACAGGGCATCGAATGAGCAGTTCTTC. Complete variable domain (other parts from reference TRBV30 and TRBJ2-1): SQTIHQWPATLVQPVGSPLSLECTVEGTSNPNLYWYRQAAGRGLQLLFYSVGIGQISSEVPQNLSASRPQDRQFILSSKKLLLSDSGFYLCAWSVPDRASNEQFFGPGTRLTVL.

The CDR3 DNA is TGTGCCAGCAGCACCAGTCTGGGGGCTACTGAAGCTTTCTTT. Its protein product is CASSTSLGATEAFF. This chain uses TRBV2 with TRBJ1-1; the D gene is possibly TRBD1 (6 bases). V lost 6 bases to trimming and J lost 5 bases, with 16 bases between them. The CDR3 is made up of 14 amino acids. CDR1 SNHLY and CDR2 FYNNEI come from the germline V gene.

This clone has ten or more counts. The V call is TRBV30, the J call TRBJ2-1, with 7 bases fitting TRBD2. The CDR3 spans 14 residues. The ends lost 4 bases at V and 0 bases at J; junction bases unmatched: 3. Germline V lookup: CDR1 GTSNPN, CDR2 SVGIG (reference sequence). The CDR3 bases are TGTGCCTGGATTCGCGGGAGCTCCTACAATGAGCAGTTCTTC. It is translated as CAWIRGSSYNEQFF.

Points on this clone: The junction departs from germline at one end; a sequencing error may be responsible. The V and J genes are TRBV5-5 and TRBJ2-3; D gene ambiguous. The V gene's germline CDR1 is SGHKS and CDR2 YYEKEE (reference sequence). The CDR3 is 15 amino acids. The CDR3 reads CTSSLSPGRTDTQYF. DNA of the CDR3: TGTACCAGCAGCTTGTCTCCAGGACGCACAGATACACAGTATTTT. Based on the CDR3 plus reference TRBV5-5 and TRBJ2-3, the full variable domain is DAGVTQSPTHLIKTRGQQVTLRCSPISGHKSVSWYQQVLGQGPQFIFQYYEKEERGRGNFPDRFSARQFPNYSSELNVNALLLGDSALYLCTSSLSPGRTDTQYFGPGTRLTVL.

This clone was counted many times. The V gene is TRBV7-3, the J gene TRBJ2-3, with TRBD2 matching over 7 bases. Trimming cost V 5 bases and J 4 bases; bases outside gene matches: 3. Germline loops: CDR1 SGHTA, CDR2 FQGTGA. CDR3 length equals 13 residues. The CDR3 DNA reads TGTGCCAGCAGCCTCCGGGGGGCAGATACGCAGTATTTT. This codes for CASSLRGADTQYF.

This clone was counted many times. Given a much more abundant clone one base away, this may be a read error. The identical CDR3 is also encoded by other nucleotide sequences in the sample. This chain uses TRBV19 with TRBJ2-5, with D perhaps matching TRBD1 (5 bases). CDR1 LNHDA and CDR2 SQIVND come from the germline V gene (reference sequence). The CDR3 runs 15 residues. V was shortened by 7 bases and J by 3 bases, with 18 bases between the two germline ends. The CDR3 protein is CASKDGSGSEETQYF. In nucleotides, the CDR3 is TGTGCCAGTAAGGACGGGTCAGGGTCGGAAGAGACCCAGTACTTC.

This clone was seen at least ten times. The chain recombines TRBV10-3 with TRBJ2-5, with D perhaps TRBD2 (6 bases). Trimming removed 0 bases from V and 4 bases from J, with 12 bases in between. Germline CDR1 reads ENHRY; CDR2 reads SYGVKD. CDR3 length: 15 residues. CDR3 protein: CAISESMGDLETQYF. For the CDR3, the DNA is TGTGCCATCAGTGAGTCTATGGGGGACTTAGAGACCCAGTACTTC.

This clone has ten or more counts. The rearrangement uses TRBV30 and TRBJ2-1; 8 bases align to TRBD2. This CDR3 spans 13 amino acids. The germline V gene encodes CDR1 GTSNPN and CDR2 SVGIG (reference sequence). V was clipped by 3 bases and J by 3 bases; unmatched bases: 1. CDR3 in DNA: TGTGCCTGGAGACTAGCGGTCTACAATGAGCAGTTCTTC. Translated, it gives CAWRLAVYNEQFF.

The rearrangement uses TRBV6-1 and TRBJ1-6, with D hard to call. The germline gives CDR1 MNHNS, CDR2 SASEGT. This CDR3 comprises 15 residues. V lost 8 bases and J lost 8, with 19 bases in between. CDR3 bases: TGTGCCAGCGTCGACGGAAAGGCAGACTATTCACCCCTCCACTTT. Translated, it gives CASVDGKADYSPLHF.

The rearrangement uses TRBV13 and TRBJ1-4, with 7 bases fitting TRBD1. This CDR3 is 15 amino acids long. CDR1 is PRHDT and CDR2 is FYEKMQ in the germline V gene (reference sequence). V shed 5 bases, J shed 9 bases, and the junction held 12 bases outside the gene matches. This CDR3 reads CASSKGGTVVKKLFF. The CDR3 nucleotides are TGTGCCAGCAGCAAGGGGGGGACAGTGGTAAAAAAACTGTTTTTT.

As regards this clone: The junction does not match germline at one end; this may be a read error. The rearrangement links TRBV30 to TRBJ1-6; D not certain. The CDR3 is 14 residues long. Germline loops: CDR1 GTSNPN, CDR2 SVGIG (reference sequence). The DNA of the CDR3 is TGTGCCTGGAGTGTAGGCCGGCAAAATTCACCCCTCCGCTTT. It yields the protein CAWSVGRQNSPLRF.

In this sample, this clone turned up a few times. CDR3 nucleotides: TGTGCCAGCAGCCCCGTCCTGGGCAATCAGCCCCAGCATTTT. It codes for CASSPVLGNQPQHF. The J gene is TRBJ1-5, the V gene TRBV12-3 or TRBV12-4; no firm D call. This CDR3 is built from 14 residues. V lost 6 bases to trimming and J lost 2 bases, with 11 bases between them.

On this clone: One junction end disagrees with the germline gene, perhaps due to a read error. The chain is built from TRBV9 and TRBJ2-7; TRBD2 might be the D (5 bases). CDR1 and CDR2 (germline): SGDLS, YYNGEE. The CDR3 loop spans 15 amino acids. CDR3 protein: CASSGSTIGSHEHYF. The CDR3 nucleotides read TGTGCCAGCAGCGGGTCGACTATCGGGTCCCACGAGCATTACTTC.

This rearrangement joins TRBV5-1 to TRBJ2-1; possible D gene TRBD1, 6 bases. V gave up 0 bases and J gave up 5 bases, with 12 bases separating them. The CDR3 consists of 15 residues. The germline CDR1 and CDR2 sequences are SGHRS and YFSETQ. The CDR3 spells CASSLVAGANNEQFF. The CDR3 DNA reads TGCGCCAGCAGCTTGGTGGCAGGGGCAAACAATGAGCAGTTCTTC.